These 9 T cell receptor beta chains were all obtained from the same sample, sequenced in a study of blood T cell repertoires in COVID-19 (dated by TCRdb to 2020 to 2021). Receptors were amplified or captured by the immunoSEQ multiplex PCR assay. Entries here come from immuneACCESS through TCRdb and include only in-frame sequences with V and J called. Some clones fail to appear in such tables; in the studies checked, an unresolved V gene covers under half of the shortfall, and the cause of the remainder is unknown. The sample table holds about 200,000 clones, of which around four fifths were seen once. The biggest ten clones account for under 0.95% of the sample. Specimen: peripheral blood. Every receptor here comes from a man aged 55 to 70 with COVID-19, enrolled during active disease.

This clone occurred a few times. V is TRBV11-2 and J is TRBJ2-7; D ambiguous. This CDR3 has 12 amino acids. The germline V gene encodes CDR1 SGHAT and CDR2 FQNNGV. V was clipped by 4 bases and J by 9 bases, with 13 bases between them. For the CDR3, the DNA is TGTGCCAGCAGCTACCCAGCCTCTAGGCAGTACTTC. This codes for CASSYPASRQYF.

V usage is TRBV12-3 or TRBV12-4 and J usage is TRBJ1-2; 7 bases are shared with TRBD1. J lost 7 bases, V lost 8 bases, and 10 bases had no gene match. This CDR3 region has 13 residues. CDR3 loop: CASEQGDGFGYTF. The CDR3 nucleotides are TGTGCCAGCGAGCAGGGGGACGGGTTTGGCTACACCTTC.

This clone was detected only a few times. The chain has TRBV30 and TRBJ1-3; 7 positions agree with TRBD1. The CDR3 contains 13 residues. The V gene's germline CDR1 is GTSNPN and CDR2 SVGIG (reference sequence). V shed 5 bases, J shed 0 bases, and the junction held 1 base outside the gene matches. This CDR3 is CAWDRDSGNTIYF. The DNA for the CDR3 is TGTGCCTGGGACAGGGACTCTGGAAACACCATATATTTT.

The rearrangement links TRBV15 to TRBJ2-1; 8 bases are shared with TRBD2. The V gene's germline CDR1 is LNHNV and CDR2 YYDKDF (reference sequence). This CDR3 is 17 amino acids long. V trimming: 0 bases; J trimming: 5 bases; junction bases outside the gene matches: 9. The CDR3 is CATSRDSRREGHNEQFF. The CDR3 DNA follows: TGTGCCACCAGCAGAGATTCTCGACGGGAGGGCCACAATGAGCAGTTCTTC.

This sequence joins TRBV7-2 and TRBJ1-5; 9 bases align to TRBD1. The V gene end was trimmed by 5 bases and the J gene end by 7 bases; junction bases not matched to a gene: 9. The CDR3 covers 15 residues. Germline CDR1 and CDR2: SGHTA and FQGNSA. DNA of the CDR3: TGTGCCAGCAGCCCATGGACAGGGGAGAGCCAGCCCCAGCATTTT. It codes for CASSPWTGESQPQHF.

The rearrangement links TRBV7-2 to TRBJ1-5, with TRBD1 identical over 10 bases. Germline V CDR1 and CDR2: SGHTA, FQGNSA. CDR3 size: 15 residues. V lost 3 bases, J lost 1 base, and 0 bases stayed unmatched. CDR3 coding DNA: TGTGCCAGCAGCTTGGACAGGGGGAGCAATCAGCCCCAGCATTTT. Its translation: CASSLDRGSNQPQHF.

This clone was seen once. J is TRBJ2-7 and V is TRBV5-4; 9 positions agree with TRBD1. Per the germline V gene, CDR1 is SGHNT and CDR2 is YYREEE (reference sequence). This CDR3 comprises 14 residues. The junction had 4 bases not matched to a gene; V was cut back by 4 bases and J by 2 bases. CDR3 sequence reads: CASSARTGAYEQYF. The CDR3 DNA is TGTGCCAGCAGCGCCCGGACAGGGGCCTACGAGCAGTACTTC.

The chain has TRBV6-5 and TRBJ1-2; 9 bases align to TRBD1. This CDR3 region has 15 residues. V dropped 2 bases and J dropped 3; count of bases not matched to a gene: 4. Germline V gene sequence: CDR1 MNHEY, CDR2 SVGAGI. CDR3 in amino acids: CASSYTDRGYYGYTF. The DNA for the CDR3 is TGTGCCAGCAGTTACACGGACAGGGGCTACTATGGCTACACCTTC.

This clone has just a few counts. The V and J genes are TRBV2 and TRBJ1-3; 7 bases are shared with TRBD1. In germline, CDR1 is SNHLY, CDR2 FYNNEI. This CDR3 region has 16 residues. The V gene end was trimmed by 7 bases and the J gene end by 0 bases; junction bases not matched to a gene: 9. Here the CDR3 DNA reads TGTGCCAGCATTCGGGACAGCCTTAACTCTGGAAACACCATATATTTT. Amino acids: CASIRDSLNSGNTIYF.